This TCR beta chain is from a study of radiation and T cells in renal cell carcinoma. The overall study: Nephrectomy followed 15 Gy stereotactic body radiation by 4 weeks.

Study-level findings and limits: Baseline intratumoral clonotype presence is unknown without pretreatment biopsies. Top tumor clonotypes rose in blood 2 weeks post-radiation, then contracted.

Germline CDR1 reads SGHTA; CDR2 reads FQGNSA. V trimming: 2 bases; J trimming: 7 bases; junction bases outside the gene matches: 7. The CDR3 has 16 residues. The method was immunoSEQ multiplex PCR; TCRdb's version includes in-frame clones alone and lacks a portion of them. The table includes tens of thousands of clones, 75% to 85% detected once. In the case of this clone: Antigen specificity is unknown.

The time point denotes: blood 2 weeks post-SBRT. The treatment is: 15 Gy SBRT to primary tumor, nephrectomy 4 weeks later. The patient's renal cell carcinoma had clear cell pathology. The sequence came from a woman aged 65 to 85 with renal cell carcinoma. V usage is TRBV7-2 and J usage is TRBJ2-1; TRBD2 aligns across 11 bases. The sequencing used blood, collected from a patient whose treatment included radiotherapy and nephrectomy. CDR3 in amino acids: CASSLSTSGGQNEQFF. CDR3 nucleotides: TGTGCCAGCAGCTTATCTACTAGCGGGGGTCAGAATGAGCAGTTCTTC. The full variable domain, completed using reference TRBV7-2 and TRBJ2-1, is GAGVSQSPSNKVTEKGKDVELRCDPISGHTALYWYRQSLGQGLEFLIYFQGNSAPDKSGLPSDRFSAERTGGSVSTLTIQRTQQEDSAVYLCASSLSTSGGQNEQFFGPGTRLTVL.